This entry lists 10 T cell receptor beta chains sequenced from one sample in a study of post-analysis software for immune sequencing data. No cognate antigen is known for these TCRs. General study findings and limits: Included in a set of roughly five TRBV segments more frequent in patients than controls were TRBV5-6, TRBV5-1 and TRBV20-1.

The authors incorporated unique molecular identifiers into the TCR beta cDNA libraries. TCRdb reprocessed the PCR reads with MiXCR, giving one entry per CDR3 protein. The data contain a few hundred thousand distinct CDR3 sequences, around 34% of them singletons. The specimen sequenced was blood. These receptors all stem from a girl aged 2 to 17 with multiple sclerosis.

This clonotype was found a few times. The chain's CDR3 is CASSAGRVYGYTF. The CDR3 DNA reads as TGTGCCAGCAGCGCCGGGAGGGTCTATGGCTACACCTTC. V gene TRBV7-8 combines with J gene TRBJ1-2; D remains ambiguous. This CDR3 spans 13 amino acids. The V gene lost 5 bases and the J gene lost 4 bases, with 11 bases spanning the gap. CDR1 SGHVS and CDR2 FQNEAQ come from the germline V gene.

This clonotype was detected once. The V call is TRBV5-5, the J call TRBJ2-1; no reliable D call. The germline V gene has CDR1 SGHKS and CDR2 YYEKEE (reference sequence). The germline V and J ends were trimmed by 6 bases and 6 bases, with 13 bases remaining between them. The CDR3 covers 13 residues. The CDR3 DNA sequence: TGTGCCAGCATCTCTGAGTTGGGCAATGAGCAGTTCTTC. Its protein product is CASISELGNEQFF.

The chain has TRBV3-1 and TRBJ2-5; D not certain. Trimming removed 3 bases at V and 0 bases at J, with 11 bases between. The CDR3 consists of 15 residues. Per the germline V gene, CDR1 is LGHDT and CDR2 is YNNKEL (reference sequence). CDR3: CASSHAVLYQETQYF. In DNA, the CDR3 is TGTGCCAGCAGCCATGCAGTCCTGTACCAAGAGACCCAGTACTTC.

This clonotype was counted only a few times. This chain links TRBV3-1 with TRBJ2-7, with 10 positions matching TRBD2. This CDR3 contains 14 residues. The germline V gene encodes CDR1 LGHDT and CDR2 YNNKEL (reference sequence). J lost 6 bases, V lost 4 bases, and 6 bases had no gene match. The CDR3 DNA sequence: TGTGCCAGCAGCCCGGGACTAGCGTTTCCCGAGCAGTACTTC. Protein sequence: CASSPGLAFPEQYF.

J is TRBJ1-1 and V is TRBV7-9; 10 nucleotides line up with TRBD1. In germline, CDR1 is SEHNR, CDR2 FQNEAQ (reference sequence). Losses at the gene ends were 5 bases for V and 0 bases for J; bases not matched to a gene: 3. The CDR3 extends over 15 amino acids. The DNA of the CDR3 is TGTGCCAGCAGCAGACAGGGGGCCCTGAACACTGAAGCTTTCTTT. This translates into CASSRQGALNTEAFF.

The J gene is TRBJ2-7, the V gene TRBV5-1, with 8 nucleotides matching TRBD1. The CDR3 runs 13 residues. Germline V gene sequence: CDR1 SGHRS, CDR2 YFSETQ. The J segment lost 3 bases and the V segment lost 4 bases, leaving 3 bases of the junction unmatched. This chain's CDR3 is CASSTGTGYEQYF. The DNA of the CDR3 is TGCGCCAGCAGCACGGGGACAGGCTACGAGCAGTACTTC. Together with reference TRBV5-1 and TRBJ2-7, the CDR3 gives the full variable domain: KAGVTQTPRYLIKTRGQQVTLSCSPISGHRSVSWYQQTPGQGLQFLFEYFSETQRNKGNFPGRFSGRQFSNSRSEMNVSTLELGDSALYLCASSTGTGYEQYFGPGTRLTVT.

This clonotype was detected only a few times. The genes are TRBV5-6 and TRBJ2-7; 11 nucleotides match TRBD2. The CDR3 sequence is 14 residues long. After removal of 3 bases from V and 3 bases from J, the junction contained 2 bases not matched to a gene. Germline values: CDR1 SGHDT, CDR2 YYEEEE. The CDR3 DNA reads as TGTGCCAGCAGCTCGGGACTAGCGGTCTACGAGCAGTACTTC. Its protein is CASSSGLAVYEQYF.

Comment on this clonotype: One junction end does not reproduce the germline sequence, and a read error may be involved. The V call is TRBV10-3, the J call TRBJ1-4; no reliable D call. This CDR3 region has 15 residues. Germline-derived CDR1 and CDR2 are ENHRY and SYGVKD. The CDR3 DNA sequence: TGTGCCATCGGTGAGTCGGTCCCTCAACAGGAAAAACTGTTTTTT. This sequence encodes CAIGESVPQQEKLFF.

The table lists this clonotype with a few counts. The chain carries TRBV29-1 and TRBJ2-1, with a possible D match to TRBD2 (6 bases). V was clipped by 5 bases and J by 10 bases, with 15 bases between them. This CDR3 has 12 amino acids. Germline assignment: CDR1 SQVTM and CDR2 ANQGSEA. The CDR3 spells CSVLETSGEQFF. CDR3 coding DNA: TGCAGCGTTTTAGAGACTAGTGGCGAGCAGTTCTTC.

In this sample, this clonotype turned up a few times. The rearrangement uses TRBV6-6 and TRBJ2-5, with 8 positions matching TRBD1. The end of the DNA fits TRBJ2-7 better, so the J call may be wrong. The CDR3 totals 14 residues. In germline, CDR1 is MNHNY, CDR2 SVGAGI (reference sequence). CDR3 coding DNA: TGTGCCAGCAGTATAGACAGGGGATTAAGCGAGCAGTACTTC. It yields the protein CASSIDRGLSEQYF.